This T cell receptor beta chain was observed in a study of blood T cells in healthy people across ages. CDR1 MDHEN and CDR2 SYDVKM come from the germline V gene. The ends were cut back, 5 bases at V and 4 bases at J, with 11 bases in the middle. This CDR3 spans 13 amino acids. Primers used in a second PCR of about 6 to 12 cycles were a sample-barcoded 5' primer and a J-beta primer mix. MiXCR, run by TCRdb on the 5' RACE reads, gives a single entry per CDR3 protein. The table includes over 700,000 distinct CDR3 sequences, roughly 50% detected once. This clonotype was sampled from a man older than 75 in good health. The chain carries TRBV28 and TRBJ1-2; tentatively, D is TRBD1 (6 bases). The sample taken for sequencing was blood. The CDR3 bases are TGTGCCAGCAGTCGCGCAGGGGCCTATGGCTACACCTTC. Residues: CASSRAGAYGYTF.